This T cell receptor beta chain originates from a study of response to subunit inactivated influenza vaccine. Study results and limitations: Authors suggested few new T cells are recruited by each seasonal influenza vaccination.

Germline CDR1 reads SGHRS; CDR2 reads YFSETQ. V shed 7 bases and J 2 bases; nucleotides not matched to a gene: 4. This CDR3 comprises 14 residues. Each CDR3 protein is one row after TCRdb ran MiXCR on the RT-PCR reads. The repertoire consists of 860,000 or so distinct CDR3 sequences, with 20% to 25% occurring once and the leading ten covering roughly 10%. The sample holds many counts of this clonotype. Its target is not known. The gene calls are TRBV5-1 and TRBJ2-3, with 10 positions matching TRBD2. The receptor was derived from a man aged 50-60 years who received an inactivated influenza vaccine. The sample was PBMCs from blood, taken 4 to 6 days after vaccination. The DNA of the CDR3 is TGCGCCAGCCGCGGACTAGCGGTCACAGATACGCAGTATTTT. Translation gives CASRGLAVTDTQYF.